The 23 T cell receptor beta chains below were found in one sample sequenced in a study of beta chain features in type 1 diabetes. Antigens of these TCRs are unknown. Study-level findings and limits: Significant though moderate, a shortening of TCRB CDR3s appeared in all four CD4+ subsets of Type 1 diabetes patients.

The isolated RNA, all of it, was reverse transcribed, so expressed TCRB transcripts were what got sequenced. Method: immunoSEQ multiplex PCR; TCRdb's copy keeps in-frame clones and lacks some. This sample has roughly 280,000 clones, with 24% found just once. Sequenced: naive CD4+ T cells from blood. These receptors came from a woman aged 25 to 39 with type 1 diabetes.

This clone turned up a few times. The chain joins TRBV30 to TRBJ2-7, with TRBD1 identical over 7 bases. Germline CDR1 reads GTSNPN; CDR2 reads SVGIG (reference sequence). This CDR3 has 12 amino acids. Germline trimming cut 2 bases from V and 5 bases from J; bases unmatched to any gene: 3. The DNA of the CDR3 is TGTGCCTGGAGTACAGGGGCCCACGAGCAGTACTTC. This encodes CAWSTGAHEQYF.

The rearrangement joins TRBV11-3 to TRBJ2-1; D is perhaps TRBD1 (6 bases). This CDR3 is 12 amino acids long. Trimming shortened V by 3 bases and J by 10 bases, and 10 bases separated the two germline ends. Germline V CDR1 and CDR2: SGHNT, YENEEA. The CDR3 reads CASSFGQREQFF. Here the CDR3 DNA reads TGTGCCAGCAGCTTCGGACAGAGGGAGCAGTTCTTC.

This clone was seen more than once but under ten times. The V call is TRBV30, the J call TRBJ2-7; TRBD1 matches at 7 bases. With V trimmed by 4 bases and J by 6 bases, 15 bases remained unmatched. The CDR3 covers 15 residues. Germline V lookup: CDR1 GTSNPN, CDR2 SVGIG (reference sequence). Written as DNA, the CDR3 is TGTGCCTGGACCATAATGACAGGGTTGGGGTCCGAGCAGTACTTC. Protein sequence: CAWTIMTGLGSEQYF. The whole variable domain, filled in from reference TRBV30 and TRBJ2-7, reads SQTIHQWPATLVQPVGSPLSLECTVEGTSNPNLYWYRQAAGRGLQLLFYSVGIGQISSEVPQNLSASRPQDRQFILSSKKLLLSDSGFYLCAWTIMTGLGSEQYFGPGTRLTVT.

This clone was seen a few times. The J gene is TRBJ2-1, the V gene TRBV5-1, with TRBD2 matching 8 bases. Germline CDR1 and CDR2: SGHRS and YFSETQ. This CDR3 is 16 amino acids long. The ends lost 4 bases at V and 4 bases at J; junction bases unmatched: 10. CDR3 in amino acids: CASSPHSSGSYNEQFF. In DNA, the CDR3 is TGCGCCAGCAGCCCCCATTCTAGCGGGTCTTACAATGAGCAGTTCTTC.

The chain uses TRBV27 and TRBJ1-1; unclear D gene. The germline V and J ends were trimmed by 2 bases and 4 bases, with 8 bases remaining between them. CDR1 MNHEY and CDR2 SMNVEV come from the germline V gene (reference sequence). This CDR3 region has 13 residues. The CDR3 reads CASSLTGITEAFF. The CDR3 DNA is TGTGCCAGCAGTTTAACGGGGATCACTGAAGCTTTCTTT.

This clone was counted a few times. The chain combines TRBV19 with TRBJ1-4; D is possibly TRBD1 (6 bases). The V gene lost 6 bases and the J gene lost 12 bases, with 14 bases spanning the gap. This CDR3 spans 12 amino acids. Looked up from germline, CDR1 is LNHDA and CDR2 is SQIVND (reference sequence). CDR3 nucleotide sequence: TGTGCCAGTAGCCTTGGAGACAGGCAACTGTTTTTT. It specifies CASSLGDRQLFF.

The chain is built from TRBV5-4 and TRBJ1-2; D may be TRBD1 (5 bases). V lost 0 bases and J lost 8, with 14 bases in between. The CDR3 sequence is 14 residues long. Germline V gene lookup returns CDR1 SGHNT and CDR2 YYREEE (reference sequence). The CDR3 is CASSLGQSSSGYTF. The DNA for the CDR3 is TGTGCCAGCAGCTTGGGACAGAGCTCTTCGGGCTACACCTTC.

The chain links TRBV5-1 to TRBJ1-1; 7 bases line up with TRBD1. J lost 6 bases, V lost 3 bases, and 5 bases had no gene match. The CDR3 is 13 amino acids. The germline gives CDR1 SGHRS, CDR2 YFSETQ. The DNA for the CDR3 is TGCGCCAGCAGCTGGGGACAGCCATCTGAAGCTTTCTTT. As protein: CASSWGQPSEAFF.

There are a few counts of this clone. CDR3 bases: TGTGCCAGCAGCCCCGGGGGGCGGGAATACGAGCAGTACTTC. Translating gives CASSPGGREYEQYF. This chain connects TRBV2 to TRBJ2-7; D might be TRBD2 (7 bases). The CDR3 contains 14 residues. Germline V gene sequence: CDR1 SNHLY, CDR2 FYNNEI. Trimming shortened V by 6 bases and J by 4 bases, and 16 bases separated the two germline ends. The entire variable domain, with the rest obtained from reference TRBV2 and TRBJ2-7, is as follows: EPEVTQTPSHQVTQMGQEVILRCVPISNHLYFYWYRQILGQKVEFLVSFYNNEISEKSEIFDDQFSVERPDGSNFTLKIRSTKLEDSAMYFCASSPGGREYEQYFGPGTRLTVT.

This clone was seen a handful of times. The chain joins TRBV7-9 to TRBJ2-7; D is perhaps TRBD1 (6 bases). Germline V gene data show CDR1 as SEHNR and CDR2 as FQNEAQ (reference sequence). Trimming cost V 5 bases and J 2 bases, with 16 bases left between them. The CDR3 consists of 15 residues. The CDR3: CASSKTGTNTYEQYF. The CDR3 bases are TGTGCCAGCAGCAAAACAGGGACCAACACCTACGAGCAGTACTTC.

The chain combines TRBV19 with TRBJ2-7; D is ambiguous. Germline CDR1 is LNHDA and CDR2 is SQIVND (reference sequence). With 2 bases removed from V and 2 bases from J, the gap between germline ends came to 7 bases. The CDR3 covers 13 residues. The CDR3 sequence: CASSISRTYEQYF. Written as DNA, the CDR3 is TGTGCCAGTAGTATATCCCGTACCTACGAGCAGTACTTC.

This clone was counted only a few times. The V and J genes are TRBV9 and TRBJ2-5; 7 bases line up with TRBD1. The germline CDR1 and CDR2 sequences are SGDLS and YYNGEE. The CDR3 sequence is 16 residues long. Trimming at V came to 3 bases and at J to 3 bases, leaving 11 bases not matched to a gene. The DNA for the CDR3 is TGTGCCAGCAGCGCTCTCACCCTAGGGACAGAAGAGACCCAGTACTTC. Protein product: CASSALTLGTEETQYF.

This clone has just a few counts. The chain joins TRBV28 to TRBJ2-1, with 9 bases that match TRBD2. The J segment lost 6 bases and the V segment lost 0 bases, leaving 6 bases of the junction unmatched. This CDR3 region has 16 residues. The germline V gene encodes CDR1 MDHEN and CDR2 SYDVKM. As DNA, the CDR3 is TGTGCCAGCAGTTTATGGCGGGAGGGCCAAGGCAATGAGCAGTTCTTC. Protein sequence: CASSLWREGQGNEQFF.

The chain recombines TRBV5-4 with TRBJ2-5, with D possibly being TRBD2 (5 bases). This CDR3 is built from 14 residues. V shed 2 bases and J shed 3 bases, with 11 bases lying between them. Germline V gene lookup returns CDR1 SGHNT and CDR2 YYREEE (reference sequence). Here the CDR3 reads CASSLSGSEETQYF. Written as DNA, the CDR3 is TGTGCCAGCAGCTTAAGCGGATCCGAAGAGACCCAGTACTTC. The full variable domain, with the rest looked up from reference TRBV5-4 and TRBJ2-5, is ETGVTQSPTHLIKTRGQQVTLRCSSQSGHNTVSWYQQALGQGPQFIFQYYREEENGRGNFPPRFSGLQFPNYSSELNVNALELDDSALYLCASSLSGSEETQYFGPGTRLLVL.

The chain joins TRBV9 to TRBJ1-3; D ambiguous. Germline CDR1 reads SGDLS; CDR2 reads YYNGEE. V shed 2 bases and J shed 2 bases, with 5 bases lying between them. This CDR3 has 13 amino acids. This chain's CDR3 is CASSVGTGNTIYF. Written as DNA, the CDR3 is TGTGCCAGCAGCGTCGGGACTGGAAACACCATATATTTT.

This clone was recorded a few times. The V and J genes are TRBV10-3 and TRBJ2-1; the D is unclear. This CDR3 spans 13 amino acids. V lost 11 bases to trimming and J lost 5 bases, with 16 bases between them. The germline gives CDR1 ENHRY, CDR2 SYGVKD. The DNA of the CDR3 is TGTGCCTCAAGGCGGCTCAAGGACAATGAGCAGTTCTTC. It encodes CASRRLKDNEQFF.

This sequence joins TRBV29-1 and TRBJ2-3; 16 bases are shared with TRBD2. This CDR3 is 16 amino acids long. The ends lost 7 bases at V and 4 bases at J; junction bases unmatched: 8. CDR1 is SQVTM, CDR2 ANQGSEA, per germline. The CDR3 coding sequence is TGCAGCGGTGGGACTAGCGGGAGGGCCGTTCCAGATACGCAGTATTTT. It encodes CSGGTSGRAVPDTQYF.

The V and J genes are TRBV25-1 and TRBJ2-1, with TRBD2 identical over 9 bases. V lost 5 bases, J lost 7 bases, and 9 bases stayed unmatched. The CDR3 contains 15 residues. CDR1 and CDR2 from the germline V gene are MGHDK and SYGVNS. DNA for the CDR3: TGTGCCAGCAGTAGCCGCCTGACTAGCGGAAATGAGCAGTTCTTC. This gives the protein CASSSRLTSGNEQFF. The full variable domain, its missing parts supplied by reference TRBV25-1 and TRBJ2-1, is EADIYQTPRYLVIGTGKKITLECSQTMGHDKMYWYQQDPGMELHLIHYSYGVNSTEKGDLSSESTVSRIRTEHFPLTLESARPSHTSQYLCASSSRLTSGNEQFFGPGTRLTVL.

This chain joins TRBV7-9 and TRBJ2-1; TRBD2 agrees at 13 bases. In germline, CDR1 is SEHNR, CDR2 FQNEAQ (reference sequence). CDR3 length: 16 residues. Trimming took 5 bases from V and 5 from J; bases not matched to a gene: 6. CDR3 coding DNA: TGTGCCAGCAGCCGAGGGACTAGCGGGATCCACAATGAGCAGTTCTTC. It yields the protein CASSRGTSGIHNEQFF.

The chain joins TRBV18 to TRBJ1-1, with 8 bases aligning to TRBD1. Germline values: CDR1 KGHSH, CDR2 LQKENI. V dropped 3 bases and J dropped 8; count of bases not matched to a gene: 5. The CDR3 length is 13 residues. CDR3 bases: TGTGCCAGCTCACCCCAGGACAGGGTCGAAGCTTTCTTT. This codes for CASSPQDRVEAFF.

This CDR3 is CASSLVDFHNEQFF. CDR3 bases: TGTGCCAGCAGCTTAGTCGACTTCCACAATGAGCAGTTCTTC. The V call is TRBV11-3, the J call TRBJ2-1; D ambiguous. Germline CDR1 reads SGHNT; CDR2 reads YENEEA. V lost 1 base and J lost 5, with 9 bases in between. The CDR3 runs 14 residues.

The sample holds a few counts of this clone. The genes are TRBV6-5 and TRBJ2-7, with 10 bases identical to TRBD2. The CDR3 spans 14 residues. Germline V CDR1 and CDR2: MNHEY, SVGAGI. V dropped 6 bases and J dropped 3; count of bases not matched to a gene: 5. CDR3 sequence: CASRPSGSLYEQYF. The CDR3 DNA is TGTGCCAGCAGACCTAGCGGGAGTCTCTACGAGCAGTACTTC.

The chain links TRBV4-1 to TRBJ2-3, with D perhaps matching TRBD1 (5 bases). Per germline, CDR1 MGHRA and CDR2 YSYEKL. Trimming took off 6 bases at V and 4 bases at J, with 14 bases between the two ends. The CDR3 spans 14 residues. As DNA, the CDR3 is TGCGCCAGCAGTACTGTGGGGCCCGCAGATACGCAGTATTTT. Encoded protein: CASSTVGPADTQYF.